This T cell receptor beta chain comes out of a study of follicular helper T cells after annual influenza vaccination (dated by TCRdb to 2016 to 2017). Notes on the research overall: After each seasonal influenza vaccination, blood samples were collected on days 0, 7 and 28. To look at recall of cTfh clones, some subjects were tracked through successive annual vaccinations covering the 2013-2014, 2014-2015 and 2015-2016 seasons. One week after vaccination, a second recruited cohort of 12 to 13 subjects (Table S1) displayed a similar ICOS+CD38+ cTfh response. Multi-year samples were available from six subjects, with four subjects covering two vaccination seasons and two subjects covering three seasons. The 2013-2014 samples were cryopreserved, while the 2015 samples were processed right after collection. General findings and caveats noted by the study authors: Day 7 ICOS+CD38+ clones were most often found later in ICOS-CD38- cTfh, suggesting that subset may serve as a memory reservoir. Because only roughly 10-20% of the analyzed cells gave productive TCRB sequences, there was no way to sample rare clonotypes. ICOS+CD38+ cTfh clonality correlated with the frequency of that population, and its change correlated with the change in circulating plasmablast frequency. A recurrent oligoclonal ICOS+CD38+ cTfh response containing tetramer and AIM influenza-specific clonotypes was recalled by successive annual vaccinations.

Explained via the paper, the time point label denotes: 2015-2016 season, 7 days after influenza vaccination. Seasonal inactivated influenza vaccine (Fluvarix) was administered to adults, and sorted blood CD4 subsets were tracked by TCRB sequencing before and after vaccination. Subjects were considered eligible if community-dwelling and if influenza vaccine had not been received in the prior 6 months. Exclusions included influenza vaccine contraindications, substance abuse, HIV/AIDS, active malignancy, immunomodulatory medication and active illness such as respiratory infection. Between 40 and 100 mL of blood was sampled per time point. Circulating Tfh were defined as non-naive CD4+CXCR5+PD-1+ cells and sorted into ICOS+CD38+ and ICOS-CD38- fractions. PBMC were isolated using Ficoll-Paque PLUS or SepMate separation. Before DNA extraction, cell subsets were sorted from PBMC on a BD FACS Aria. Reading the germline V gene gives CDR1 SGHRS and CDR2 YFSETQ. The CDR3 has 13 amino acids, counting the end cysteine and phenylalanine. Just CDR3 DNA is preserved here, 39 bases in frame from base 1. Germline trimming: 3 bases from V, 2 bases from J; junction bases outside gene matches: 2.

The method behind the library was the immunoSEQ multiplex PCR assay. Adaptive Biotechnologies carried out TCRB amplification, library preparation, sequencing and preliminary bioinformatics at Survey level resolution. For TCRB sequencing, genomic DNA from sorted cTfh populations was amplified by multiplex PCR. The original methods were these. In R, clonality was calculated as 1 minus the normalized Shannon entropy, and the Gini index was computed using the R package ineq. Overlap score was defined as the summed counts of shared sequences divided by the total counts of all sequences in both compared samples. Fisher's exact test, with an assumed theoretical repertoire of 10^7 TCRB sequences, was used to assess the significance of shared clonotypes. This is the immuneACCESS table as TCRdb keeps it, with only in-frame sequences that have V and J called. A part of the clones is gone; compared with another copy, unresolved V genes explain less than half, and the rest is unexplained. V and J calls and clone size are given by that table; D and trimming were obtained from the DNA. For this sample the table gives under 7,000 clones, of which roughly 84% were detected only once. The ten largest clonotypes hold around 2.6% of the sample.

This clone has only a few counts. The antigen this receptor binds is unknown. No much larger clonotype is one base removed from it; base qualities were not supplied. This specimen was CXCR5+ CD38- circulating T follicular helper cells from blood, taken 7 days after influenza vaccination. The cell subset or site label of this sample denotes: circulating Tfh, non-naive CD4+CXCR5+PD-1+ (ICOS+CD38+ or ICOS-CD38-). The chain employs TRBV5-1 and TRBJ2-7; 7 bases in the middle match TRBD1. This clonotype was obtained from an adult who received the influenza vaccine. The CDR3 protein sequence reads: CASSYRGTYEQYF. The bases are TGCGCCAGCAGCTACAGGGGAACCTACGAGCAGTACTTC.